This T cell receptor (beta chain) was documented in a study of blood T cell repertoires in COVID-19. Study overall: Acute and convalescent COVID-19 specimens originated in the United States, Italy and Spain.

CDR3 length: 12 residues. Per the study methods: From reference gene primer amplification, estimates of nucleated cell counts were derived. Sequenced by immunoSEQ multiplex PCR; TCRdb stores in-frame clones only, minus some. The V and J calls and the clone size are those of that table, but D and trimming were determined from the DNA. The data show roughly 300,000 clones, 65% to 90% seen once. This TCR derives from a human donor in a cohort sampled during active COVID-19. The chain employs TRBV21-1 and TRBJ1-1; the D call in the table, TRBD1, was not verified against the DNA. TRBV21-1 is flagged as a pseudogene. The sequencing sample was made of peripheral blood. In DNA form, the CDR3 reads TGTGCCAGCAGCTTCCACAGGTTTGAAGCTTTCTTT. This gives the protein CASSFHRFEAFF.